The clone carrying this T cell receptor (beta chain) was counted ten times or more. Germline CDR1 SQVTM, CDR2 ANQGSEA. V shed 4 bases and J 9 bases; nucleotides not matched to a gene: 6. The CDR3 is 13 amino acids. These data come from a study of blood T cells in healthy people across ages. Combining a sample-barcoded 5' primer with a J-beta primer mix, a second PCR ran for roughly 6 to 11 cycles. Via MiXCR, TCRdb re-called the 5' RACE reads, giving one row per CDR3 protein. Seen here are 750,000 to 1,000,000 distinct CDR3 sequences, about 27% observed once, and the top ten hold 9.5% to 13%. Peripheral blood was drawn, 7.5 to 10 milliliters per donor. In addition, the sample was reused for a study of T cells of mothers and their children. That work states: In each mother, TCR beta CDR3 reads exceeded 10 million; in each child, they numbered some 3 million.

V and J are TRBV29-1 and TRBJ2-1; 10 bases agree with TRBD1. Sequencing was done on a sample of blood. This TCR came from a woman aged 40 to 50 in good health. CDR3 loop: CSVGDRGLREQFF. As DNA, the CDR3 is TGCAGCGTTGGGGACAGGGGTCTACGTGAGCAGTTCTTC.